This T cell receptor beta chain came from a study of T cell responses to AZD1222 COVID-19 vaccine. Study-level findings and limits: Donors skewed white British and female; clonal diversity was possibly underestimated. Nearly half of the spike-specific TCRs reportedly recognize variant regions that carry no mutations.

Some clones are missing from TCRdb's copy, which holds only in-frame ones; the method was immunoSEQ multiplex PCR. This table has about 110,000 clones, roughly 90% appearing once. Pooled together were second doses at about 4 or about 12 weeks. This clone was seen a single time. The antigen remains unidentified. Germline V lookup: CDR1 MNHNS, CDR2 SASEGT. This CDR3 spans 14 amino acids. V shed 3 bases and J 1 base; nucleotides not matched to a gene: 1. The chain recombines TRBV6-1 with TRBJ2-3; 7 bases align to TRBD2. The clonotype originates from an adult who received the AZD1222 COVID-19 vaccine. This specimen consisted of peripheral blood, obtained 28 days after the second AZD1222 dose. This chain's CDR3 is CASSELAGTDTQYF. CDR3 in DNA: TGTGCCAGCAGTGAGCTAGCGGGCACAGATACGCAGTATTTT.